This T cell receptor (beta chain) was observed in a study of Graves' ophthalmopathy and Graves' hyperthyroidism. Patients newly diagnosed with hyperthyroidism, under 2 months' duration, were aged 18 to 65, the study reports. Whole-study results and caveats: Blood also harbored most expanded thyroid clonotypes above 0.001 frequency. In predicting ophthalmopathy progression, the model reached about 69% sensitivity and approximately 72% specificity.

RNA transcripts served as template for amplifying TCR beta CDR3 sequences. RT-PCR was first run with HTBI primers, then multiplex PCR in a second round. TCRdb recomputed calls from the multiplex PCR reads with MiXCR, one row per CDR3 protein. This table has about 620,000 distinct CDR3 sequences, approximately 22% appearing once. This clonotype was detected many times. Its antigen is still unknown. Between the trimmed V and J ends, which lost 4 bases and 6 bases, there was a span of 6 bases. Germline V CDR1 and CDR2: SNHLY, FYNNEI. The CDR3 loop spans 12 amino acids. This sequence was found in a woman between 18 and 29 years old with stable Graves' hyperthyroidism. Some clones in this sample may be carry-over from other donors' samples. The rearrangement joins TRBV2 to TRBJ2-2, with unresolved D. Sequencing was carried out using peripheral blood. The CDR3 sequence is CASSGDAGELFF. The CDR3 DNA is TGTGCCAGCAGTGGGGATGCCGGGGAGCTGTTTTTT.